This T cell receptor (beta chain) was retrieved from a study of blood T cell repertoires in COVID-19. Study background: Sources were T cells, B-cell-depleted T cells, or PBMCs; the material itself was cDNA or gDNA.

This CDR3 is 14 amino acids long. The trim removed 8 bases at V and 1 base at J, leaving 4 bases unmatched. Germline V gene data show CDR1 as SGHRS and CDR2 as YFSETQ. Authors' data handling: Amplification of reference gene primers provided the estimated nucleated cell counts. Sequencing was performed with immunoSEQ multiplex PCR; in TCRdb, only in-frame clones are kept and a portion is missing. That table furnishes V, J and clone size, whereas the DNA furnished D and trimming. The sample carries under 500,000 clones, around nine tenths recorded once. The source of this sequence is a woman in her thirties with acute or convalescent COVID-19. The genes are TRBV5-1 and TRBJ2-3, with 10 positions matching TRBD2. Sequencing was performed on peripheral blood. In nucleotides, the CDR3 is TGCGCCAGTGAGCGGGGGGGCGGCACAGATACGCAGTATTTT. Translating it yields CASERGGGTDTQYF.